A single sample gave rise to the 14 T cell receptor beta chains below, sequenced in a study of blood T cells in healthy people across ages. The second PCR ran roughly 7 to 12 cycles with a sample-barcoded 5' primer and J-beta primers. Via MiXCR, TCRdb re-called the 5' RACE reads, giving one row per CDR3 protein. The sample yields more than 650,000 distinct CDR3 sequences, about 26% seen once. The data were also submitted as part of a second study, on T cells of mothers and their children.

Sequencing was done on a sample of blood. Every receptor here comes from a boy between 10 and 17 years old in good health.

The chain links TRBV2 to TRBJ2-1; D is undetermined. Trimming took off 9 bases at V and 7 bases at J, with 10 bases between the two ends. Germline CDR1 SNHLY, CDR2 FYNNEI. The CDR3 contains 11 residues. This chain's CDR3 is CASVGENEQFF. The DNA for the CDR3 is TGTGCCAGTGTTGGAGAAAATGAGCAGTTCTTC.

The CDR3 DNA reads TGCAGTGCTAGAGATCGATCCGGCGGGGAGCTGTTTTTT. Its translation: CSARDRSGGELFF. The chain joins TRBV20-1 to TRBJ2-2; D not resolved. From germline, CDR1 is DFQATT and CDR2 SNEGSKA (reference sequence). This CDR3 spans 13 amino acids. V was trimmed by 0 bases and J by 7 bases, leaving 9 bases between them.

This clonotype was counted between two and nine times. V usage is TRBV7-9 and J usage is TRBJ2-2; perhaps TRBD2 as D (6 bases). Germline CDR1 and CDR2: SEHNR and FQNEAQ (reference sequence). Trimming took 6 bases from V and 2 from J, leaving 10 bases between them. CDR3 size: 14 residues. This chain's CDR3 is CASSSGANTGELFF. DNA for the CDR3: TGTGCCAGCAGTTCGGGAGCTAACACCGGGGAGCTGTTTTTT.

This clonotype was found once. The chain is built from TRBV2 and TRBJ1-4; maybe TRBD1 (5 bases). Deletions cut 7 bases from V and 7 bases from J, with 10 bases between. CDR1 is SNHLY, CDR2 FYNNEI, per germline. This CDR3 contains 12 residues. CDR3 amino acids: CASNRGAEKLFF. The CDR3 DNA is TGTGCCAGCAATCGAGGGGCTGAAAAACTGTTTTTT. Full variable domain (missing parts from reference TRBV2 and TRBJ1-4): EPEVTQTPSHQVTQMGQEVILRCVPISNHLYFYWYRQILGQKVEFLVSFYNNEISEKSEIFDDQFSVERPDGSNFTLKIRSTKLEDSAMYFCASNRGAEKLFFGSGTQLSVL.

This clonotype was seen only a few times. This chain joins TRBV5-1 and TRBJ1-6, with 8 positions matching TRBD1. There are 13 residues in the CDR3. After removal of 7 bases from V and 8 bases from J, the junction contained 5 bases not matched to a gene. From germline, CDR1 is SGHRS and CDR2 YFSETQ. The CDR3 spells CASGQGPDSPLHF. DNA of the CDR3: TGCGCCAGCGGACAGGGCCCGGATTCACCCCTCCACTTT. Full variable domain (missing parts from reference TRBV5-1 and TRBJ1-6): KAGVTQTPRYLIKTRGQQVTLSCSPISGHRSVSWYQQTPGQGLQFLFEYFSETQRNKGNFPGRFSGRQFSNSRSEMNVSTLELGDSALYLCASGQGPDSPLHFGNGTRLTVT.

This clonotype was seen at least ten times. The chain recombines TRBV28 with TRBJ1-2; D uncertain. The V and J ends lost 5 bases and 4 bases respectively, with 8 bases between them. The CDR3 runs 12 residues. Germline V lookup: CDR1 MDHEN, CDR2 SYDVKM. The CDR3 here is CASSIRTYGYTF. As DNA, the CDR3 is TGTGCCAGCAGTATACGGACCTATGGCTACACCTTC.

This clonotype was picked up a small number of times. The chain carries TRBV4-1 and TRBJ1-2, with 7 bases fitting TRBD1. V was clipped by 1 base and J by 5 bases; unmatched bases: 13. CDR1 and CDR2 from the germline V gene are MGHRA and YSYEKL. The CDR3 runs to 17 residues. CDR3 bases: TGCGCCAGCAGCCAAGCTGACCGGGACAGACACCAATATGGCTACACCTTC. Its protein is CASSQADRDRHQYGYTF.

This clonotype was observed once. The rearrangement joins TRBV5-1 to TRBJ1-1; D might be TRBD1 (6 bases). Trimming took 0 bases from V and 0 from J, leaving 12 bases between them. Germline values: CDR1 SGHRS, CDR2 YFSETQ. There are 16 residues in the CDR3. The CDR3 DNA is TGCGCCAGCAGCTTGGCAGGACAGCGCTTGAACACTGAAGCTTTCTTT. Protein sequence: CASSLAGQRLNTEAFF.

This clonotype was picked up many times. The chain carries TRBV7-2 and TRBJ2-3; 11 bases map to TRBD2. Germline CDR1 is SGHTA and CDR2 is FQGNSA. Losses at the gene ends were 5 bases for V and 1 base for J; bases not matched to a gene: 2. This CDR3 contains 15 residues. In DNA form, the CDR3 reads TGTGCCAGCAGCCCGACTAGCGGGGGCACAGATACGCAGTATTTT. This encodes CASSPTSGGTDTQYF.

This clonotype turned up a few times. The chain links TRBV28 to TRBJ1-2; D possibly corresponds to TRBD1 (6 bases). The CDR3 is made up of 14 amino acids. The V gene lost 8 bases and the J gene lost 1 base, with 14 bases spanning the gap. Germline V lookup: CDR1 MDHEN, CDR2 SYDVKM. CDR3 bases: TGTGCCAGCCGCAAGGAGGGGGGTAACTATGGCTACACCTTC. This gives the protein CASRKEGGNYGYTF.

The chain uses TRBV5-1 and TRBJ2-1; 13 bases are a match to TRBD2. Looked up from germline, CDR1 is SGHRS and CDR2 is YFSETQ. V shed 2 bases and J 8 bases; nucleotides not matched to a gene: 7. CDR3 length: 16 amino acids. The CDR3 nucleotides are TGCGCCAGCAGCTTCGGGACTAGCGGGGCGGTGGATGAGCAGTTCTTC. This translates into CASSFGTSGAVDEQFF.

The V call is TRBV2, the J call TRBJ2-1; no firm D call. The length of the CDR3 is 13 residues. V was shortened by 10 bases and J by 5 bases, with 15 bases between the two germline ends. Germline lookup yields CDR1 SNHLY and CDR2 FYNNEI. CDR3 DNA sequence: TGTGCCATCACCGGGCCCTTGGACAATGAGCAGTTCTTC. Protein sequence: CAITGPLDNEQFF.

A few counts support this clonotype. DNA of the CDR3: TGTGCCAGCAGCGTGGGACAGGGGTATACCGGGGAGCTGTTTTTT. Translation: CASSVGQGYTGELFF. The chain recombines TRBV9 with TRBJ2-2, with 10 bases identical to TRBD1. The V segment lost 2 bases and the J segment 5 bases; nucleotides outside the gene matches: 3. Germline assignment: CDR1 SGDLS and CDR2 YYNGEE. The length of the CDR3 is 15 residues.

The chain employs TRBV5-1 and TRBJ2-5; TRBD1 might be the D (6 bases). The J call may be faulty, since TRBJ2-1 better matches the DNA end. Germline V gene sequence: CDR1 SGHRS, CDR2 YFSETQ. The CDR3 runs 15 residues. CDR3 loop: CASSTYRQDYNEQFF. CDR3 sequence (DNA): TGCGCCAGCAGCACCTACAGACAGGACTACAATGAGCAGTTCTTC.